Following are 4 T cell receptor beta chains from one sample sequenced in a study of shared clonotypes between healthy human individuals. Only in-frame clones appear in the TCRdb table, and some are missing; sequencing was by immunoSEQ multiplex PCR. In the table there are 1.6 million or so clones, approximately 98.5% of which are singletons. The sample consisted of naive CD4+ T cells sorted from blood. The subset is: CD45RA+ positively selected. These receptors all stem from a man aged 30 to 45 in good health.

The V call is TRBV27, the J call TRBJ2-2; 9 bases agree with TRBD2. CDR1 MNHEY and CDR2 SMNVEV come from the germline V gene (reference sequence). V lost 3 bases and J lost 4; bases outside the gene matches: 9. The CDR3 totals 17 residues. In nucleotides, the CDR3 is TGTGCCAGCAGTTTCTTTGGGGTAGCGGGAGCCACCGGGGAGCTGTTTTTT. It is translated as CASSFFGVAGATGELFF.

The chain uses TRBV2 and TRBJ2-7; no clear D. Germline V gives CDR1 SNHLY, CDR2 FYNNEI. The CDR3 loop spans 14 amino acids. Trimming took 1 base from V and 7 from J, leaving 14 bases between them. CDR3 nucleotide sequence: TGTGCCAGCAGTGAAGGGGGTAGGGTCTGGGAGCAGTACTTC. It specifies CASSEGGRVWEQYF.

This chain uses TRBV4-1 with TRBJ2-7; 13 positions agree with TRBD2. Germline V gene sequence: CDR1 MGHRA, CDR2 YSYEKL. The CDR3 length is 19 residues. The ends lost 0 bases at V and 8 bases at J; junction bases unmatched: 16. The CDR3 nucleotides read TGCGCCAGCAGCCAAGAAGTTAGGACTAGCGGGAGAAGTGTAAATCAGCAGTACTTC. Its protein product is CASSQEVRTSGRSVNQQYF.

The chain has TRBV19 and TRBJ2-1; D possibly corresponds to TRBD1 (5 bases). Trimming took off 4 bases at V and 0 bases at J, with 10 bases between the two ends. The germline V gene has CDR1 LNHDA and CDR2 SQIVND (reference sequence). The CDR3 covers 15 residues. DNA of the CDR3: TGTGCCAGTAGTAAACAGGCCCCCTCCTACAATGAGCAGTTCTTC. Translation gives CASSKQAPSYNEQFF.